Given below is one T cell receptor (beta chain) in context. Its target antigen remains unknown. Within one base of it there is no much larger clone, and no base qualities were kept. The instrument was an Illumina HiSeq 2500. TCR beta libraries were prepared by quantitative 5'-RACE with molecular barcodes. The source study handled its data this way. Disease-linked TCR variants were identified with a new computational method built on a probabilistic model of VDJ rearrangement. The public reads were quality trimmed at Q25 with fastp and then assembled into clones with MiXCR by TCRdb, keeping productive beta chains. Here each entry gathers all rows of one CDR3 protein and keeps the most common genes and DNA. The V and J calls and clone size come from TCRdb's table, not from the authors' own analysis. This sample holds 150,000 to 200,000 distinct CDR3 sequences; around a tenth were observed only once. The top ten clones comprise roughly 16% of the sample.

The data were taken from a study of CD8 T cells in ankylosing spondylitis (dated by TCRdb to the late 2010s). Turning to the overall study: The study set out to find disease-linked TCR variants by profiling T cell receptor beta repertoires in ankylosing spondylitis patients and healthy donors. The full study cohort comprised around 23 ankylosing spondylitis patients and some 100 healthy donors. Peripheral blood was sampled, and synovial fluid was additionally collected from ankylosing spondylitis patients.

In the germline V gene, CDR1 corresponds to MDHEN and CDR2 to SYDVKM. The CDR3, cysteine through phenylalanine, is 16 amino acids long. The DNA shown is the 48-base CDR3, in frame from base 1. Clipping removes 7 bases from V and 7 bases from J, with 12 as the unmatched junction base count. Paper-wide results and their limitations: A TCR beta motif of about 8 highly homologous amino acid variants appeared characteristic of blood from ankylosing spondylitis patients. The disease-linked clones had a CD8+ phenotype and were found at relatively low frequencies in peripheral blood. According to the report, matched synovial fluid samples from ankylosing spondylitis patients were significantly enriched for the disease-linked clones. Some motif variants had previously been reported in the synovial fluid and blood of reactive arthritis patients, which suggests shared mechanisms of disease initiation.

The material sequenced was blood, either unsorted or a sorted T cell fraction (not recorded which). The source is a female donor with ankylosing spondylitis or in good health (not recorded which). This sequence uses TRBV28 and TRBJ2-6; 8 central bases correspond to TRBD2. CDR3 region: CASTIGGARRANVLTF. The nucleotide sequence is given as TGTGCCAGCACTATCGGGGGGGCTCGTCGCGCCAACGTCCTGACTTTC. Reference TRBV28 and TRBJ2-6 proteins supply the regions before and after the CDR3; the full variable domain is: DVKVTQSSRYLVKRTGEKVFLECVQDMDHENMFWYRQDPGLGLRLIYFSYDVKMKEKGDIPEGYSVSREKKERFSLILESASTNQTSMYLCASTIGGARRANVLTFGAGSRLTVL.